What follows are 19 T cell receptor beta chains derived from one specimen sequenced in a study of T cells after posttransplantation cyclophosphamide. Assay used: immunoSEQ multiplex PCR; TCRdb lists only in-frame clones, some missing. The table includes 15,000 to 20,000 clones, more than 80% detected once. Methotrexate plus calcineurin inhibitor accompanied controls' myeloablative marrow transplants; sampling was 1 year later. The sample in question was PBMCs, obtained around 59 weeks after allogeneic stem cell transplant with calcineurin inhibitor and methotrexate. The source of these receptors is a male patient younger than 45 who received an allogeneic stem cell transplant from an unrelated donor, was CMV-positive, and had acute and chronic GVHD. Some T cells could come from the graft donor.

This clone was seen a single time. The CDR3, as DNA: TGTGCCAGCATGCCGGACAATAATCAGCCCCAGCATTTT. Its protein product is CASMPDNNQPQHF. This chain links TRBV2 with TRBJ1-5; possible D gene TRBD1, 5 bases. The CDR3 length is 13 residues. V lost 7 bases and J 4 bases, leaving 11 bases between the germline ends. The germline gives CDR1 SNHLY, CDR2 FYNNEI.

This chain connects TRBV6-1 to TRBJ1-6; the D is unclear. This CDR3 region has 15 residues. Per the germline V gene, CDR1 is MNHNS and CDR2 is SASEGT. Trimming stripped 2 bases from V and 6 bases from J, with 11 bases between. Here the CDR3 reads CASSELQVPNSPLHF. In nucleotides, the CDR3 is TGTGCCAGCAGTGAACTTCAGGTTCCTAATTCACCCCTCCACTTT.

On this clone: Other DNA sequences of this sample code for an identical CDR3. CDR3 amino acids: CASSIQGTEAFF. The CDR3 bases are TGTGCCAGTAGTATCCAGGGAACTGAAGCTTTCTTT. V and J are TRBV19 and TRBJ1-1, with a tentative D call TRBD1 (5 bases). Germline CDR1 LNHDA, CDR2 SQIVND (reference sequence). The CDR3 sequence is 12 residues long. V was clipped by 3 bases and J by 5 bases, with 7 bases between them.

This clone was detected a few times. The V and J genes are TRBV6-6 and TRBJ2-7; D is ambiguous. V shed 0 bases and J shed 0 bases, with 6 bases lying between them. The CDR3 runs to 14 residues. Germline V lookup: CDR1 MNHNY, CDR2 SVGAGI (reference sequence). CDR3 nucleotide sequence: TGTGCCAGCAGTTACTCGCCAGTCTCCTACGAGCAGTACTTC. The encoded protein is CASSYSPVSYEQYF.

The chain employs TRBV9 and TRBJ2-3; 12 bases are a match to TRBD2. This CDR3 contains 16 residues. The germline gives CDR1 SGDLS, CDR2 YYNGEE. J gave up 7 bases and V 2 bases, and 8 bases lay outside the gene matches. CDR3 sequence reads: CASSVSLAGGLNTQYF. Here the CDR3 DNA reads TGTGCCAGCAGCGTGAGCCTAGCGGGGGGGCTAAATACGCAGTATTTT.

The chain joins TRBV23-1 to TRBJ2-2; D uncertain. TRBV23-1 is treated as an ORF (open reading frame) with a function not yet certain. Between the trimmed V and J ends, which lost 3 bases and 5 bases, there was a span of 10 bases. The CDR3 extends over 14 amino acids. The DNA for the CDR3 is TGCGCCAGCAGTCAGAGGCCGAGGACCGGGGAGCTGTTTTTT. Translated: CASSQRPRTGELFF.

The V gene is TRBV4-3, the J gene TRBJ2-7, with D hard to call. The V end was cut by 0 bases, the J end by 3 bases, with 15 bases between. This CDR3 comprises 16 residues. The germline CDR1 and CDR2 sequences are LGHNA and YSLEER. The CDR3: CASSQDFEQLVYEQYF. The CDR3 DNA follows: TGCGCCAGCAGCCAAGATTTCGAACAGTTGGTCTACGAGCAGTACTTC.

This sequence joins TRBV6-5 and TRBJ1-5; D possibly corresponds to TRBD1 (6 bases). Germline loops: CDR1 MNHEY, CDR2 SVGAGI. Trimming left V 7 bases short and J 2 bases short, with 12 bases between. CDR3 length: 14 amino acids. CDR3 region: CASMRGGRNQPQHF. The CDR3 DNA follows: TGTGCCAGCATGCGCGGGGGCCGCAATCAGCCCCAGCATTTT.

V is TRBV15 and J is TRBJ2-2, with 11 positions matching TRBD2. This CDR3 spans 16 amino acids. The V segment lost 5 bases and the J segment 8 bases; nucleotides outside the gene matches: 10. CDR1 and CDR2 (germline): LNHNV, YYDKDF (reference sequence). CDR3: CATSRGLAASRGELFF. Here the CDR3 DNA reads TGTGCCACCAGCCGGGGACTAGCGGCCTCGAGGGGGGAGCTGTTTTTT.

The chain combines TRBV6-5 with TRBJ1-2; D unresolved. Germline-derived CDR1 and CDR2 are MNHEY and SVGAGI. The CDR3 is made up of 14 amino acids. V gave up 3 bases and J gave up 2 bases, with 10 bases separating them. In DNA form, the CDR3 reads TGTGCCAGCAGTTATAGTCCGGGGAACTATGGCTACACCTTC. It yields the protein CASSYSPGNYGYTF.

The chain couples TRBV7-9 to TRBJ2-7, with TRBD2 as a possible D gene (6 bases). The CDR3 totals 15 residues. V was shortened by 5 bases and J by 3 bases, with 17 bases between the two germline ends. The germline V gene encodes CDR1 SEHNR and CDR2 FQNEAQ (reference sequence). In DNA, the CDR3 is TGTGCCAGCAGCCTGGGGGGTGCCCCCTTCTACGAGCAGTACTTC. Translated: CASSLGGAPFYEQYF. Full variable domain (rest looked up from reference TRBV7-9 and TRBJ2-7): DTGVSQNPRHKITKRGQNVTFRCDPISEHNRLYWYRQTLGQGPEFLTYFQNEAQLEKSRLLSDRFSAERPKGSFSTLEIQRTEQGDSAMYLCASSLGGAPFYEQYFGPGTRLTVT.

This chain connects TRBV6-1 to TRBJ2-5; D unresolved. Germline lookup yields CDR1 MNHNS and CDR2 SASEGT. This CDR3 is 12 amino acids long. The V and J ends lost 3 bases and 5 bases respectively, with 7 bases between them. CDR3 coding DNA: TGTGCCAGCAGTGACTTCGGGGAGACCCAGTACTTC. Encoded protein: CASSDFGETQYF.

The chain carries TRBV6-5 and TRBJ2-5, with 8 bases identical to TRBD1. V gave up 7 bases and J gave up 2 bases; unmatched junction bases: 9. Germline assignment: CDR1 MNHEY and CDR2 SVGAGI. CDR3 length: 15 residues. In DNA form, the CDR3 reads TGTGCCAGCATTTCCGGGCAGGGGGCTCAAGAGACCCAGTACTTC. Its translation: CASISGQGAQETQYF.

By share, this clone ranks as large. This chain links TRBV27 with TRBJ1-4, with 9 bases fitting TRBD1. V shed 6 bases and J 5 bases; nucleotides not matched to a gene: 4. CDR3 length: 14 residues. Germline V lookup: CDR1 MNHEY, CDR2 SMNVEV (reference sequence). The CDR3 DNA reads TGTGCCAGCAGGGCGACAGGGGGGAATGAAAAACTGTTTTTT. Translating gives CASRATGGNEKLFF.

The chain recombines TRBV28 with TRBJ2-7, with TRBD2 matching over 8 bases. The CDR3 runs 15 residues. The V gene's germline CDR1 is MDHEN and CDR2 SYDVKM. V trimming: 3 bases; J trimming: 3 bases; junction bases outside the gene matches: 7. The CDR3 loop reads CASSFTSGELYEQYF. The CDR3, as DNA: TGTGCCAGCAGTTTTACTAGCGGAGAACTCTACGAGCAGTACTTC. Together with reference TRBV28 and TRBJ2-7, the CDR3 gives the full variable domain: DVKVTQSSRYLVKRTGEKVFLECVQDMDHENMFWYRQDPGLGLRLIYFSYDVKMKEKGDIPEGYSVSREKKERFSLILESASTNQTSMYLCASSFTSGELYEQYFGPGTRLTVT.

This clone came up a few times. V gene TRBV7-2 combines with J gene TRBJ1-2, with 9 bases matching TRBD1. V shed 1 base, J shed 7 bases, and the junction held 7 bases outside the gene matches. CDR1 and CDR2 from the germline V gene are SGHTA and FQGNSA. This CDR3 region has 15 residues. The CDR3 loop is CASSLVSTGGSGYTF. CDR3 bases: TGTGCCAGCAGCTTAGTCTCCACAGGGGGCTCTGGCTACACCTTC.

The chain has TRBV27 and TRBJ1-1; 9 positions agree with TRBD1. Trimming cost V 5 bases and J 3 bases; bases outside gene matches: 19. Germline V gives CDR1 MNHEY, CDR2 SMNVEV (reference sequence). The CDR3 has 19 residues. The CDR3 DNA sequence: TGTGCCAGCAGTCCCCAAGACTCGGGACAGGGCTTCAGGGACACTGAAGCTTTCTTT. Protein product: CASSPQDSGQGFRDTEAFF.

This clone showed up just a few times. V gene TRBV4-3 combines with J gene TRBJ1-1; D ambiguous. The germline CDR1 and CDR2 sequences are LGHNA and YSLEER. This CDR3 is 17 amino acids long. The germline V and J ends were trimmed by 0 bases and 2 bases, with 16 bases remaining between them. The CDR3 DNA sequence: TGCGCCAGCAGCCAAGATACGGGGAGAACTGTAAACACTGAAGCTTTCTTT. It encodes CASSQDTGRTVNTEAFF.

The rearrangement joins TRBV11-2 to TRBJ2-2; D is possibly TRBD2 (6 bases). Trimming pared 5 bases from V and 10 bases from J, leaving 17 bases between. The germline gives CDR1 SGHAT, CDR2 FQNNGV. CDR3 length: 14 residues. The CDR3 reads CASSPGLISKELFF. In nucleotides, the CDR3 is TGTGCCAGCAGCCCCGGACTAATATCGAAGGAGCTGTTTTTT.